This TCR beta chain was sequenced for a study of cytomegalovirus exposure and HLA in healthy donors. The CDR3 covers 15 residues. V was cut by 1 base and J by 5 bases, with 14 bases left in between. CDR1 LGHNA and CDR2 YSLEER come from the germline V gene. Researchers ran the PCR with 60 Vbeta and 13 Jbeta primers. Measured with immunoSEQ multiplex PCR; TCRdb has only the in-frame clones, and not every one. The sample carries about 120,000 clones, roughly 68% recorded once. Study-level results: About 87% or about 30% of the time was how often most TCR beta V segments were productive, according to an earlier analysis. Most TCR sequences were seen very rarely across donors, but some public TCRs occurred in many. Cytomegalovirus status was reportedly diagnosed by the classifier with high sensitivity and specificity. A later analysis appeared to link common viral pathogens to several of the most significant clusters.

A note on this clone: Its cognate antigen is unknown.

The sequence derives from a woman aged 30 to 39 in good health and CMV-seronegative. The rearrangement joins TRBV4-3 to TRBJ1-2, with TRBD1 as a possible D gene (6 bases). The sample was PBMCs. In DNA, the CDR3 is TGCGCCAGCAGCCAAGTTCGACAGGTCGGATATGGCTACACCTTC. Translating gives CASSQVRQVGYGYTF.